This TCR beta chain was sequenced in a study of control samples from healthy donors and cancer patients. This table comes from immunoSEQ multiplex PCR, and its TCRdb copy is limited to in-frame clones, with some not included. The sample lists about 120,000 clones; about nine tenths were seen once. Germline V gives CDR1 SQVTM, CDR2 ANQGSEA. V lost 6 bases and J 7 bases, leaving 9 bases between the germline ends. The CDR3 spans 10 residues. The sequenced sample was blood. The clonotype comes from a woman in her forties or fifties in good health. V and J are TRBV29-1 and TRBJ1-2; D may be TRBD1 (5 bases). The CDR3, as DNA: TGCAGCGTCCCAGGGATTGGCTACACCTTC. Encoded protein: CSVPGIGYTF.